One and the same sample provided the 23 T cell receptor beta chains below, sequenced in a study of cytomegalovirus exposure and HLA in healthy donors. The method was immunoSEQ multiplex PCR; TCRdb's version includes in-frame clones alone and lacks a portion of them. This repertoire shows around 80,000 clones, approximately 95% found once; its top ten account for roughly 0.75%. Sequencing input: PBMCs. Every receptor here comes from a woman younger than 35 in good health and CMV-seronegative.

The genes are TRBV30 and TRBJ2-3; TRBD2 aligns across 11 bases. This CDR3 region has 16 residues. Germline V lookup: CDR1 GTSNPN, CDR2 SVGIG (reference sequence). Trimming took 0 bases from V and 0 from J; bases not matched to a gene: 2. The CDR3 nucleotides read TGTGCCTGGAGTGTTAGCGGGAGGGGAAGCACAGATACGCAGTATTTT. This sequence encodes CAWSVSGRGSTDTQYF.

The rearrangement joins TRBV9 to TRBJ2-2, with 9 bases matching TRBD1. Germline loops: CDR1 SGDLS, CDR2 YYNGEE. V lost 2 bases, J lost 0 bases, and 5 bases stayed unmatched. There are 17 residues in the CDR3. The CDR3 DNA sequence: TGTGCCAGCAGCGTGGGACAGGGACCTTCGAACACCGGGGAGCTGTTTTTT. It translates to CASSVGQGPSNTGELFF.

This chain connects TRBV6-1 to TRBJ1-5, with D possibly TRBD1 on 6 matching bases. Trimming took 0 bases from V and 0 from J, leaving 9 bases between them. This CDR3 region has 16 residues. The V gene's germline CDR1 is MNHNS and CDR2 SASEGT. This CDR3 is CASSEATGYSNQPQHF. In DNA form, the CDR3 reads TGTGCCAGCAGTGAAGCGACAGGCTATAGCAATCAGCCCCAGCATTTT.

This clone was seen a single time. The chain carries TRBV10-2 and TRBJ1-2, with a tentative D call TRBD1 (6 bases). This CDR3 region has 14 residues. Germline assignment: CDR1 WSHSY and CDR2 SAAADI. V was shortened by 0 bases and J by 5 bases, with 10 bases between the two germline ends. The CDR3 region has the DNA TGCGCCAGCAGTGAGTCAGGGGGGGCTTATGGCTACACCTTC. Protein sequence: CASSESGGAYGYTF.

V gene TRBV6-5 combines with J gene TRBJ1-1, with TRBD1 matching over 7 bases. Trimming cost V 4 bases and J 3 bases; bases outside gene matches: 2. The CDR3 has 13 residues. The germline gives CDR1 MNHEY, CDR2 SVGAGI. The CDR3 DNA reads TGTGCCAGCAGTTCCGACAGGGACACTGAAGCTTTCTTT. This sequence encodes CASSSDRDTEAFF.

This chain joins TRBV19 and TRBJ2-7, with TRBD1 as a possible D gene (5 bases). CDR3 length: 13 residues. Deletions cut 1 base from V and 6 bases from J, with 10 bases between. Per germline, CDR1 LNHDA and CDR2 SQIVND (reference sequence). CDR3 DNA: TGTGCCAGTAGTATAGGTTCAGGGTTCGAGCAGTACTTC. Protein: CASSIGSGFEQYF.

V is TRBV27 and J is TRBJ2-3; no definite D call. CDR3 length: 14 residues. Germline V CDR1 and CDR2: MNHEY, SMNVEV (reference sequence). Trimming removed 2 bases from V and 5 bases from J, with 11 bases in between. CDR3 protein: CASSLVTQEDTQYF. The CDR3 DNA reads TGTGCCAGCAGTTTAGTGACTCAAGAAGATACGCAGTATTTT.

The chain combines TRBV6-1 with TRBJ1-4; no clear D gene. The CDR3 is 14 amino acids. Germline-derived CDR1 and CDR2 are MNHNS and SASEGT. V was shortened by 2 bases and J by 7 bases, with 11 bases between the two germline ends. The CDR3 nucleotides are TGTGCCAGCAGTGAACACCAACGAGGTGAAAAACTGTTTTTT. This encodes CASSEHQRGEKLFF.

The rearrangement joins TRBV7-8 to TRBJ2-7, with D possibly TRBD1 on 6 matching bases. Trimming left V 4 bases short and J 3 bases short, with 10 bases between. Germline values: CDR1 SGHVS, CDR2 FQNEAQ. The CDR3 sequence is 13 residues long. CDR3 nucleotides: TGTGCCAGCAGCTGGGGACACCTCTACGAGCAGTACTTC. It translates to CASSWGHLYEQYF.

This chain connects TRBV18 to TRBJ2-3; 8 nucleotides agree with TRBD2. The CDR3 loop spans 18 amino acids. The trim removed 6 bases at V and 4 bases at J, leaving 18 bases unmatched. Germline V lookup: CDR1 KGHSH, CDR2 LQKENI. As DNA, the CDR3 is TGTGCCAGCTCCCGAACGGGGGCGGGAGGCCCGGGGGCAGATACGCAGTATTTT. Amino acids: CASSRTGAGGPGADTQYF.

The chain recombines TRBV20-1 with TRBJ2-7, with D hard to call. V was trimmed by 5 bases and J by 0 bases, leaving 5 bases between them. The CDR3 loop spans 11 amino acids. CDR1 and CDR2 (germline): DFQATT, SNEGSKA (reference sequence). The CDR3 nucleotides are TGCAGTGCTCTAGGCTCCTACGAGCAGTACTTC. Protein: CSALGSYEQYF.

A single count supports this clone. The rearrangement links TRBV4-1 to TRBJ2-5, with D possibly TRBD2 on 6 matching bases. This CDR3 spans 13 amino acids. The germline gives CDR1 MGHRA, CDR2 YSYEKL. The ends were cut back, 1 base at V and 5 bases at J, with 8 bases in the middle. CDR3 sequence: CASSQVGGETQYF. Written as DNA, the CDR3 is TGCGCCAGCAGCCAAGTTGGGGGGGAGACCCAGTACTTC.

This clone was observed once. This chain connects TRBV2 to TRBJ1-2, with TRBD1 matching 7 bases. With V trimmed by 8 bases and J by 4 bases, 7 bases remained unmatched. Germline lookup yields CDR1 SNHLY and CDR2 FYNNEI. The CDR3 totals 13 residues. The CDR3, as DNA: TGTGCCAGCGGGCCAGGGGGGCGCTATGGCTACACCTTC. This encodes CASGPGGRYGYTF.

There are a few counts of this clone. The chain links TRBV6-5 to TRBJ2-1; D may be TRBD1 (6 bases). Germline assignment: CDR1 MNHEY and CDR2 SVGAGI. V was trimmed by 6 bases and J by 1 base, leaving 10 bases between them. This CDR3 has 14 amino acids. CDR3 coding DNA: TGTGCCAGCAGCCGTGGACAGTCCTACAATGAGCAGTTCTTC. It yields the protein CASSRGQSYNEQFF.

The V call is TRBV28, the J call TRBJ2-2, with D perhaps matching TRBD2 (5 bases). The CDR3 runs 16 residues. Trimming stripped 3 bases from V and 4 bases from J, with 15 bases between. From germline, CDR1 is MDHEN and CDR2 SYDVKM. This chain's CDR3 is CASSLNPGAGTGELFF. In DNA form, the CDR3 reads TGTGCCAGCAGTTTGAATCCGGGTGCGGGCACCGGGGAGCTGTTTTTT.

This clone has more than one count but fewer than ten. The chain has TRBV27 and TRBJ2-1; a weak D match, TRBD2 (6 bases). The germline gives CDR1 MNHEY, CDR2 SMNVEV (reference sequence). With 5 bases removed from V and 0 bases from J, the gap between germline ends came to 17 bases. The CDR3 is 17 amino acids. CDR3 coding DNA: TGTGCCAGCAGTCTTGGTTGGGGGAGGAGCTCCTACAATGAGCAGTTCTTC. It specifies CASSLGWGRSSYNEQFF.

This chain connects TRBV21-1 to TRBJ2-7; the DNA was not compared with TRBD1, the D call given in the table. TRBV21-1 is marked as a pseudogene. The length of the CDR3 is 14 residues. In nucleotides, the CDR3 is TGTGCCAGCAGCAAAGCTGGGCCTTCCTACGAGCAGTACTTC. Its translation: CASSKAGPSYEQYF.

The chain joins TRBV5-4 to TRBJ2-1; D possibly corresponds to TRBD2 (6 bases). The germline gives CDR1 SGHNT, CDR2 YYREEE (reference sequence). The CDR3 consists of 15 residues. The germline V and J ends were trimmed by 0 bases and 3 bases, with 10 bases remaining between them. CDR3 nucleotide sequence: TGTGCCAGCAGCTTGGGCGGGGAGGTCTACAATGAGCAGTTCTTC. Encoded protein: CASSLGGEVYNEQFF. The whole variable domain, filled in from reference TRBV5-4 and TRBJ2-1, reads ETGVTQSPTHLIKTRGQQVTLRCSSQSGHNTVSWYQQALGQGPQFIFQYYREEENGRGNFPPRFSGLQFPNYSSELNVNALELDDSALYLCASSLGGEVYNEQFFGPGTRLTVL.

This clone appeared a single time. The chain carries TRBV5-1 and TRBJ1-4; TRBD1 might be the D (6 bases). V lost 4 bases and J 8 bases, leaving 21 bases between the germline ends. In germline, CDR1 is SGHRS, CDR2 YFSETQ. This CDR3 spans 16 amino acids. The CDR3 loop reads CASSITGTLRLEKLFF. CDR3 coding DNA: TGCGCCAGCAGCATCACCGGGACATTAAGACTCGAAAAACTGTTTTTT.

This clone was found once. The CDR3 DNA reads TGTGCCAGCAGTCCCCTTAGCGGGAGTTCCTACGAGCAGTACTTC. Translation: CASSPLSGSSYEQYF. The V and J genes are TRBV27 and TRBJ2-7; 9 positions agree with TRBD2. Germline V CDR1 and CDR2: MNHEY, SMNVEV (reference sequence). This CDR3 is 15 amino acids long. With 5 bases clipped from V and 1 base from J, the junction kept 6 bases outside the gene matches.

V is TRBV10-2 and J is TRBJ2-5, with 12 positions matching TRBD2. Trimming at V came to 1 base and at J to 4 bases, leaving 7 bases not matched to a gene. CDR1 WSHSY and CDR2 SAAADI come from the germline V gene. CDR3 length: 17 amino acids. The CDR3 loop is CASSEFMASGRGETQYF. The CDR3 region has the DNA TGCGCCAGCAGTGAGTTTATGGCTAGCGGGAGGGGAGAGACCCAGTACTTC.

This clone appeared a single time. J is TRBJ1-3 and V is TRBV19; TRBD1 is a possible D gene (6 bases). Germline CDR1 LNHDA, CDR2 SQIVND (reference sequence). The CDR3 consists of 13 residues. The V and J ends lost 4 bases and 3 bases respectively, with 7 bases between them. Here the CDR3 DNA reads TGTGCCAGTAGTAGGACAGTTGGAAACACCATATATTTT. It is translated as CASSRTVGNTIYF.

The chain links TRBV5-4 to TRBJ2-2, with 10 bases matching TRBD1. CDR1 and CDR2 (germline): SGHNT, YYREEE (reference sequence). The CDR3 extends over 15 amino acids. Unmatched junction bases numbered 4, after V lost 5 bases and J lost 3 bases. DNA for the CDR3: TGTGCCAGCAGAGAAGGACAGGGGGACACCGGGGAGCTGTTTTTT. It is translated as CASREGQGDTGELFF. Together with reference TRBV5-4 and TRBJ2-2, the CDR3 gives the full variable domain: ETGVTQSPTHLIKTRGQQVTLRCSSQSGHNTVSWYQQALGQGPQFIFQYYREEENGRGNFPPRFSGLQFPNYSSELNVNALELDDSALYLCASREGQGDTGELFFGEGSRLTVL.